The T cell receptor beta chain described here comes from a study of blood T cells in healthy people across ages. The J segment lost 5 bases and the V segment lost 3 bases, leaving 9 bases of the junction unmatched. The length of the CDR3 is 14 residues. CDR1 and CDR2 (germline): DFQATT, SNEGSKA (reference sequence). A second PCR of 7 to 11 cycles used a sample-barcoded 5' primer and a J-beta primer mix. In TCRdb, the 5' RACE reads were re-called with MiXCR into one record per CDR3 protein. This sample has around 1,000,000 distinct CDR3 sequences, with under 30% found just once. This clonotype has just a few counts. These data were also reused for a study on T cells of mothers and their children.

The sequence came from a girl aged 2-15 years in good health. The sequencing sample was made of blood. The V and J genes are TRBV20-1 and TRBJ2-7; 8 bases map to TRBD2. CDR3 sequence (DNA): TGCAGTGCTAGCCTCAGCGGGAGTCTTGACGAGCAGTACTTC. Amino acids: CSASLSGSLDEQYF.